This T cell receptor (beta chain) was sequenced in a study of T cell repertoires in cytomegalovirus infection. From germline, CDR1 is MNHEY and CDR2 SVGEGT. The CDR3 is 15 residues long. Trimming cost V 5 bases and J 1 base, with 15 bases left between them. MiXCR was run by TCRdb on the reads, yielding one entry per CDR3 protein. Of fewer than 300,000 distinct CDR3 sequences detected, roughly a quarter appear once; the ten largest clones hold approximately 13%. The chain couples TRBV6-2 or TRBV6-3 to TRBJ2-7; TRBD1 is a possible D gene (6 bases). Sequences were obtained from PBMCs. This TCR came from a human donor in good health (CMV status not recorded). Some clones in this sample may be carry-over from other donors' samples. CDR3 sequence reads: CASSKRRTESYEQYF. CDR3 sequence (DNA): TGTGCCAGCAGTAAACGTCGGACAGAATCCTACGAGCAGTACTTC.